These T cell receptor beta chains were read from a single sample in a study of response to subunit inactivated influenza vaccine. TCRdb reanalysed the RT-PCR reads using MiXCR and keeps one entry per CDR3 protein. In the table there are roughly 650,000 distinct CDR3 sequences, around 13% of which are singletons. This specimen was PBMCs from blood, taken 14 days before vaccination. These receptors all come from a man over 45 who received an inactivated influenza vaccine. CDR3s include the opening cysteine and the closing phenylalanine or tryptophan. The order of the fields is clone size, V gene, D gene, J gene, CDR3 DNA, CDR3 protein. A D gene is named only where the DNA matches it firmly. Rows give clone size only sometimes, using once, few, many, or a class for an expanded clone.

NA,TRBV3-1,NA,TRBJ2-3,TGTGCCAGCAGCCAAATGGTAGCGGCCACAGATACGCAGTATTTT,CASSQMVAATDTQYF
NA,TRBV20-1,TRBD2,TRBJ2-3,TGCAGTGCTAGAGATGGGCCGTTGTTACTAGCGGGAGGCCCTATTAGCACAGATACGCAGTATTTT,CSARDGPLLLAGGPISTDTQYF
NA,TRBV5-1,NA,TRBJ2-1,TGCGCCAGCAGCCCGGGGACCGCCCGCTCCTACAATGAGCAGTTCTTC,CASSPGTARSYNEQFF
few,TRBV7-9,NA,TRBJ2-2,TGTGCCAGCAGCTACACGAAGAACACCGGGGAGCTGTTTTTT,CASSYTKNTGELFF
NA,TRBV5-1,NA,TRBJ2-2,TGCGCCAGCAGCTTGCCGGGAGCGGTCACCGGGGAGCTGTTTTTT,CASSLPGAVTGELFF
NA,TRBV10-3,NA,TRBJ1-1,TGTGCCATCAGTGAAGGGGGGCGGAGGATGAACACTGAAGCTTTCTTT,CAISEGGRRMNTEAFF
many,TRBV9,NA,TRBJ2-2,TGTGCCAGCAGCGTAACTTCTGCCGGGGAGCTGTTTTTT,CASSVTSAGELFF
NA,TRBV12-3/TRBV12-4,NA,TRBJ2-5,TGTGCCAGCAGTTTAGCCAGTCGCCAGGGGACCCAGTACTTC,CASSLASRQGTQYF
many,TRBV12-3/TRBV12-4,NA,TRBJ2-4,TGTGCCAGCAGTCCAAACAGGGGACTCAAAAACATTCAGTACTTC,CASSPNRGLKNIQYF
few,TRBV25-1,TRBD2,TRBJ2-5,TGTGCCAGCAGGCGGGAGTTAGGGGAGACCCAGTACTTC,CASRRELGETQYF
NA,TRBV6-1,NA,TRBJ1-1,TGTGCCAGCAGCCGAGACTTGGATATGAACACTGAAGCTTACTTT,CASSRDLDMNTEAYF
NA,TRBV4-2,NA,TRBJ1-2,TGTGCCAGCAGCGGCTTACGGGGGAGGAATTATGGCTACACCTTC,CASSGLRGRNYGYTF
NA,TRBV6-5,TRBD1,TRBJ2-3,TGTGCCAGCAGTTGGGGACAGAGGGCAGATACGCAGTATTTT,CASSWGQRADTQYF
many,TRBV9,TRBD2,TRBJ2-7,TGTGCCAGCAGCGTAGCGGCTAGCGGTCTCTACGAGCAGTACTTC,CASSVAASGLYEQYF
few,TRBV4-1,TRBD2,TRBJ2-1,TGCGCCAGCAGCCATGAAACTAGCGGCTACAATGAGCAGTTCTTC,CASSHETSGYNEQFF
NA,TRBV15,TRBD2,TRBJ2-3,TGTGCCACCAGGCCAAATGCCCACCCGGGACTAGCGGGAGGCACAGATACGCAGTATTTT,CATRPNAHPGLAGGTDTQYF
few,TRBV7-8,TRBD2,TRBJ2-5,TGTGCCAGCAGCCCGGGGACTAGCGGGGGGGCCAGAGAGACCCAGTACTTC,CASSPGTSGGARETQYF
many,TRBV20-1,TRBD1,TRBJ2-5,TGCAGTGCTAGTTCGACAGGGGTAATGGGCCAAGAGACCCAGTACTTC,CSASSTGVMGQETQYF
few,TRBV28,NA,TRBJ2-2,TGTGCCAGCAGAGGGGGGGCAAGGGCCGGGGAGCTGTTTTTT,CASRGGARAGELFF
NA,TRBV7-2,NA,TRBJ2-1,TGTGCCAGCAGCCAGACGACTCTCTACAATGAGCAGTTCTTC,CASSQTTLYNEQFF
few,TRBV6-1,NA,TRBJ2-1,TGTGCCAGCACCCCATGGGCAGGGTCCTACAATGAGCAGTTCTTC,CASTPWAGSYNEQFF
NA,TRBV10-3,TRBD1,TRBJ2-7,TGTGCCACCTTCCGGACAGGTGCCTACAAGCAGTACTTC,CATFRTGAYKQYF
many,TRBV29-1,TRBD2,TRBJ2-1,TGCAGCGTCGCCCGGGGGGACTTGAACAATGAGCAGTTCTTC,CSVARGDLNNEQFF
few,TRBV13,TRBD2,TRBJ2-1,TGTGCCAGCAGCTTTGGGCTAGCGGGGGGTCGAAGCAATGAGCAGTTCTTC,CASSFGLAGGRSNEQFF
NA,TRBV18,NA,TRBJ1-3,TGTGCCAGCTCCCCGCGGGAGGGACACTCTGGAAACACCATATATTTT,CASSPREGHSGNTIYF
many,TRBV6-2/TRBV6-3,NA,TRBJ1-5,TGTGCCAGCAGTTACTCTGGGCTGGGGGCCAGCAATCAGCCCCAGCATTTT,CASSYSGLGASNQPQHF
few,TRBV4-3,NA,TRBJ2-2,TGCGCCAGCAGCCAAGCGATGGGTCCGGGGGAGCTGTTTTTT,CASSQAMGPGELFF
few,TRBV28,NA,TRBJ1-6,TGTGCCAGCAGTCTGGACTGGGATTCACCCCTCCACTTT,CASSLDWDSPLHF
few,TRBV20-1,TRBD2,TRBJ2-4,TGCAGTGCCTACGAACTAGCGGCCAAAAACATTCAGTACTTC,CSAYELAAKNIQYF
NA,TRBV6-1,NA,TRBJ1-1,TGTGCCAGCGGGGATCCTTACATGAACACTGAAGCTTTCTTT,CASGDPYMNTEAFF
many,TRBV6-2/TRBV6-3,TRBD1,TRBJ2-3,TGTGCCAGCAGTTACCGGACAGGGGAGGGGCACACAGATACGCAGTATTTT,CASSYRTGEGHTDTQYF
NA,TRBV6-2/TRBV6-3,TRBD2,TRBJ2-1,TGTGCCAGCAGGACGGCTAGCGGGGGTCGTAACAATGAGCAGTTCTTC,CASRTASGGRNNEQFF
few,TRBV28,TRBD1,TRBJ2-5,TGTGCCAGCAGTCCAACCAGGGGGCACGGGACCCAGTACTTC,CASSPTRGHGTQYF
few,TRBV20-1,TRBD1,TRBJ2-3,TGCAGTGCGAACAGGGGTACAGATACGCAGTATTTT,CSANRGTDTQYF
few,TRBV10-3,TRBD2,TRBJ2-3,TGTGCCATCAGTGGAGCGGGAGGTTCGCAGTATTTT,CAISGAGGSQYF
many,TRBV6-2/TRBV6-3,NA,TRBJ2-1,TGTGCCAGCAGTTACCAAGTGGGGTCCTACAATGAGCAGTTCTTC,CASSYQVGSYNEQFF
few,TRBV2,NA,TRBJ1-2,TGTGCCAGCAGTGAACGCGGGATCTTTGGTGGCTACACCTTC,CASSERGIFGGYTF
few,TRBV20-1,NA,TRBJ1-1,TGCAGTGCTAGGCGGTCGGGTGTGGCTGAAGCTTTCTTT,CSARRSGVAEAFF
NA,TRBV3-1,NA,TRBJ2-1,TGTGCCAGCAGCCAAGCCTGGGACACCTGGAGCTCCTACAATGAGCAGTTCTTC,CASSQAWDTWSSYNEQFF
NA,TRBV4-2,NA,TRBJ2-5,TGTGCCAGCAGCGTAGGGATCTGGGAAGAGACCCAGTACTTC,CASSVGIWEETQYF
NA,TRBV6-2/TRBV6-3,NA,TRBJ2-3,TGTGCCAGCAGTTGGGGCGGGCAGTCTAGCACAGATACGCAGTATTTT,CASSWGGQSSTDTQYF
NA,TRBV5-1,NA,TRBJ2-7,TGCGCCAGCAGAGGAGCGGGACAGTCCCTTTACGAGCAGTACTTC,CASRGAGQSLYEQYF
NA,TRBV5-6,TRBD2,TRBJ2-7,TGTGCCAGCAACTGGGGAGGGCCCGGGGACGAGCAGTACTTC,CASNWGGPGDEQYF
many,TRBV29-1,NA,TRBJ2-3,TGCAGCGTTGGGGAGACAGATACGCAGTATTTT,CSVGETDTQYF
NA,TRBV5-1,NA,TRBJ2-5,TGCGCCAGCAGCTCCGACAGAAGTCAAGAGACCCAGTACTTC,CASSSDRSQETQYF
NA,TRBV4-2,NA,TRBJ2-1,TGTGCCAGCAGCCAGACAAGGCTGGATGAGCAGTTCTTC,CASSQTRLDEQFF
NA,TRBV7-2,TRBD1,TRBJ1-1,TGTGCCAGCAGCTGGGGACAGGGCACTGAAGCTTTCTTT,CASSWGQGTEAFF
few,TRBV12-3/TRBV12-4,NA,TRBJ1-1,TGTGCCAGCAGTTGGGAGTTCCTGAACACTGAAGCTTTCTTT,CASSWEFLNTEAFF
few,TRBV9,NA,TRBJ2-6,TGTGCCAGCAGCGTAGGAGGTAACGGGGCCAACGTCCTGACTTTC,CASSVGGNGANVLTF
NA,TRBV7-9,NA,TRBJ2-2,TGTGCCAGCATCCCGCCGGTATCGTACGTCGGGGAGCTGTTTTTT,CASIPPVSYVGELFF
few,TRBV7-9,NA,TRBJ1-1,TGTGCCAGCAGCTTAGGCCCAGGGGTGGTGACTGAAGCTTTCTTT,CASSLGPGVVTEAFF
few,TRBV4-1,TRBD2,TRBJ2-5,TGCGCCAGCAGTGCTCTCGGGGGGGCCTCAGGGGAGACCCAGTACTTC,CASSALGGASGETQYF
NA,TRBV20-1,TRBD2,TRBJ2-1,TGCAGTGGGGAGGCGGGGAGCGGGAGTATTTACTCCTACAATGAGCAGTTCTTC,CSGEAGSGSIYSYNEQFF
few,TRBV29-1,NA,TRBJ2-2,TGCAGCGTTCAGACAGGACGAAGGGCCGGGGAGCTGTTTTTT,CSVQTGRRAGELFF
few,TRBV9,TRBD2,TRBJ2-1,TGTGCCAGCAGCAATAGCGGGAGGGCCAGTAATGAGCAGTTCTTC,CASSNSGRASNEQFF